This T cell receptor (beta chain) was recorded in a study of blood T cells in healthy people across ages (dated by TCRdb to 2013 to 2016). Looking at the study overall: In model experiments, template switching captured about one uniquely barcoded TCR beta cDNA molecule for every two T cells. Donors were grouped into four age groups: young (average approximately 15 years), middle-aged (roughly 40), aged (62) and long-lived (over 80). For two donors (one aged 18 to 30 and one aged 80 or older), the study analyzed two additional independent replicas of 1 million unique cDNA reads from the same blood draw. The study measured age-related changes in TCR beta repertoire diversity using deep sequencing normalized with unique cDNA molecular identifiers. Results and caveats for the whole study, not just this receptor: Total diversity estimates from one million sequenced T cells were considered lower bounds and underestimates. Compared with the aged group, more naive CD4+ T cells, fewer expanded clones and increased TCR diversity were shown by the long-lived group, suggesting age selection. Observed TCR beta diversity correlated strongly with the percentage of naive T cells measured by flow cytometry. As age increased, observed TCR beta diversity per million T cells dropped in a roughly linear way, and a significant reduction was already evident by age about 40. Conclusive comparison of naive and antigen-experienced compartments was prevented by the profiling of bulk unsorted PBMCs. Because the CMV infection status of the donors was unknown, age-related changes in expanded clonotypes may potentially have been confounded.

Libraries were prepared through 5' RACE. Sequencing instrument: Illumina HiSeq 2500. A second PCR of about 7 to 12 cycles was performed with a sample-barcoded 5' primer and a J-beta primer mix. A unique molecular identifier was introduced onto each TCR beta cDNA molecule by a template-switch 5' adaptor carrying 12 random nucleotides. Each sample yielded at least 2.5 million CDR3-containing paired-end reads. All of the RNA was converted into first-strand cDNA using the Mint cDNA synthesis kit, with a TRBC-specific oligonucleotide serving as the primer. Following uracil-DNA glycosylase treatment, a first 18-cycle PCR with universal primers M1SS and BC2_uni_R was performed on all cDNA. As for how the authors treated the data: For normalization, 1 million high-quality reads were randomly selected from each sample, with every read carrying a distinct molecular identifier. Reads sharing molecular identifiers were discarded rather than binned into consensus sequences. MiTCR, run with a Q25 quality threshold and the strictest error-elimination algorithm, handled CDR3 identification, clonotype clustering and error correction. A nonparametric unseen species model with Euler transformation was used to estimate lower-bound total TCR beta diversity. TCRdb reworked the public reads: Q25 trimming with fastp, MiXCR clone assembly, productive beta chains retained. Rows with a matching CDR3 protein are joined into one entry that keeps the most common DNA and genes. The V and J calls, along with clone size, are taken from TCRdb and not from the paper's own processing. The sample records roughly 700,000 distinct CDR3 sequences, 25% of which are singletons. The ten largest clonotypes hold roughly a tenth of the sample.

Comments on this clonotype: Its antigen is still unknown. No much larger clonotype is one base removed from it; base qualities were not supplied.

The germline V gene (reference sequence) yields SEHNR for CDR1 and FQNEAQ for CDR2. From the cysteine up to the phenylalanine, the CDR3 has a length of 12 residues. Just CDR3 DNA is preserved here, 36 bases in frame from base 1. The donors were roughly 40 Caucasian individuals from Russia, aged roughly 6 to 100 years, who were systemically healthy. Roughly 9.5 milliliters of peripheral blood were drawn from each donor into EDTA-treated Vacutainer tubes. Ficoll-Paque density-gradient centrifugation was used to isolate PBMCs, with at least 7 million obtained per sample. Total RNA was extracted from PBMCs with Trizol reagent, with at least 5.5 micrograms obtained per sample. For every donor, an aliquot of PBMCs went through flow cytometry to measure the percentages of naive CD45RAhigh/CD27high T cells. A further study also used this sample, focusing on T cells of mothers and their children. The second study, in turn, reports: The donors were nine systemically healthy Caucasian individuals, made up of three mothers and their six children. cDNA synthesis used all of the extracted RNA, with about 1.5 ug of RNA in each 15 ul reaction. In the second PCR, the M1S primer introduced both the sample barcodes and 2-4 random nucleotides. Over 8.5 million TCR beta CDR3 reads came from each mother, compared with roughly 2.8 million reads from each child. In both related and unrelated pairs, thymic selection shapes the output of TCR recombination in a similar way, with inherited differences having only a minor effect. Normalized repertoire overlap was always slightly but never significantly higher in related than unrelated mother-child pairs. Persistent microchimeric T cell clones were not detected, at a sensitivity of approximately 93 clones per million clonotypes. To look for features that set related mother-child pairs apart from unrelated individuals, the researchers ran deep NGS to compare the TCR beta repertoires of mothers and children. On average, the children were approximately 11 +/- 4 years old, while the mothers were approximately 41 +/- 4 years old. Libraries were sequenced on Illumina HiSeq 2000 with 100+100 nt paired-end reads after adapter ligation with NEBNext reagents. To prevent cross-contamination, the mother and child libraries were prepared one month apart and sequenced in separate runs. Each donor had between roughly 500,000 and 2,200,000 distinct TCR beta clonotypes identified. Naive TCR beta clonotypes were estimated from low-frequency clonotypes matched to each donor's FACS-determined naive share, without sorting.

The sample consisted of blood. The receptor was derived from a boy aged 5-17 years in good health. This receptor chain uses TRBV7-9 and TRBJ2-1, with no confidently assigned D gene. The J call is in doubt because the DNA end fits TRBJ2-7 better. CDR3 protein: CASSAKAHEQYF. In nucleotide form, the sequence is TGTGCCAGCAGCGCAAAGGCCCACGAGCAGTACTTC.